This T cell receptor beta chain was identified during a study of shared clonotypes between healthy human individuals. On the study more broadly: Donors had three CD4 naive, three CD4 memory, two CD8 naive and one CD8 memory plate apiece. Broader study findings: Incompleteness in sorted-subset sequencing, despite large depth, was shown by rarefaction. For naive CD4 cells, roughly 5% of clonotypes were shared across a few donors.

The naive CD8 subset, CD45RO-negative cells positively selected for CCR7, excluded terminally differentiated effector memory CD45RA+ cells. The repertoire was sequenced with immunoSEQ multiplex PCR; TCRdb's copy has only in-frame clones and lacks some. The table includes about 700,000 clones, 92% detected once. Worth noting for this clone: Antigen specificity is unknown.

Sequencing input: naive CD8+ T cells sorted from blood. The TCR originated in a man younger than 40 in good health.

The CDR3 coding sequence is TGTGCCAGCAGTTTTGGATCCCGGGACAGGGGTAGGTCCGAGCAGTACTTC. This gives the protein CASSFGSRDRGRSEQYF. The chain carries TRBV28 and TRBJ2-7; TRBD1 agrees at 10 bases. The CDR3 is made up of 17 amino acids. Trimming cost V 3 bases and J 6 bases; bases outside gene matches: 14. Germline V lookup: CDR1 MDHEN, CDR2 SYDVKM.